The present T cell receptor (beta chain) was sequenced within a study of blood T cells in healthy people across ages. With a J-beta primer mix and a sample-barcoded 5' primer, a second PCR ran roughly 6 to 11 cycles. Every cDNA was tagged by a template-switch adaptor with 12 random nucleotides. Via MiXCR, TCRdb re-called the 5' RACE reads, giving one row per CDR3 protein. This table has 600,000 to 650,000 distinct CDR3 sequences, roughly 50% appearing once. Unmatched junction bases numbered 10, after V lost 1 base and J lost 2 bases. This CDR3 spans 17 amino acids. Germline V gene sequence: CDR1 MNHNY, CDR2 SVGAGI (reference sequence).

Specimen: blood. This rearrangement joins TRBV6-6 to TRBJ2-5; 7 bases are a match to TRBD1. This clonotype was sampled from a man aged 60 to 69 in good health. The CDR3 loop is CASSYLSTGNEQETQYF. Here the CDR3 DNA reads TGTGCCAGCAGTTACTTGTCGACAGGGAACGAACAAGAGACCCAGTACTTC.